These T cell receptor beta chains were read from a single sample in a study of shared clonotypes between healthy human individuals. Using immunoSEQ multiplex PCR, the repertoire was profiled, and TCRdb retains in-frame clones only, with some absent. The sample has 2 million or so clones; over 85% are singletons. Sequenced sample: naive CD4+ T cells sorted from blood. The receptors were gathered from a young man in good health. Both conserved end residues are part of each CDR3. A D gene is named only where the DNA matches it firmly. Not all rows give a size; the values are once, few, many and, for expanded clones, a class.

d_call j_call v_call clone_size cdr3_aa cdr3_nt
TRBD2 TRBJ2-7 TRBV27 . CASSASGSTNEQYF TGTGCCAGCAGTGCCAGCGGGAGTACCAACGAGCAGTACTTC
TRBD2 TRBJ2-1 TRBV5-6 . CASSLPGRGTSGSNEQFF TGTGCCAGCAGCTTACCGGGACGCGGGACTAGCGGGTCAAATGAGCAGTTCTTC
TRBD1 TRBJ1-4 TRBV30 once CAWKQGVNEKLFF TGTGCCTGGAAACAGGGGGTAAATGAAAAACTGTTTTTT
TRBD2 TRBJ2-2 TRBV5-1 . CASSSLGGGAGELFF TGCGCCAGCAGCTCCCTTGGCGGGGGGGCCGGGGAGCTGTTTTTT
. TRBJ2-1 TRBV18 . CASSPQAYDNEQFF TGTGCCAGCTCACCACAGGCCTATGACAATGAGCAGTTCTTC
TRBD1 TRBJ1-2 TRBV5-1 . CASSSTGGFNYGYTF TGCGCCAGCAGCTCCACAGGGGGCTTCAACTATGGCTACACCTTC
. TRBJ1-3 TRBV11-2 . CASSLGGSGNTIYF TGTGCCAGCAGCTTAGGGGGATCTGGAAACACCATATATTTT
TRBD1 TRBJ2-7 TRBV9 . CASSAGQGGKGYEQYF TGTGCCAGCAGCGCGGGACAGGGTGGGAAAGGTTACGAGCAGTACTTC
. TRBJ1-2 TRBV6-1 . CASSDYPNYGYTF TGTGCCAGCAGTGACTATCCAAACTATGGCTACACCTTC
. TRBJ1-1 TRBV6-6 . CASSSKGYTEAFF TGTGCCAGCAGTTCCAAGGGGTACACTGAAGCTTTCTTT
TRBD2 TRBJ2-7 TRBV11-2 . CASTRAGGSSYEQYF TGTGCCAGCACCCGAGCGGGAGGGAGCTCCTACGAGCAGTACTTC
. TRBJ2-7 TRBV28 . CASTALANPYEQYF TGTGCCAGCACCGCTCTAGCGAACCCCTACGAGCAGTACTTC
TRBD1 TRBJ1-1 TRBV11-2 . CASSYSALTGVDEAFF TGTGCCAGCAGCTATTCCGCCCTTACAGGGGTGGATGAAGCTTTCTTT
. TRBJ1-2 TRBV7-8 . CASSAGPGTGGYTF TGTGCCAGCAGCGCAGGGCCGGGGACTGGAGGCTACACCTTC
TRBD1 TRBJ2-2 TRBV5-6 . CASSLGTGHGSGELFF TGTGCCAGCAGCCTCGGGACAGGGCATGGGTCCGGGGAGCTGTTTTTT
TRBD2 TRBJ2-1 TRBV7-6 . CASSVAGGTYNEQFF TGTGCCAGCAGCGTAGCGGGGGGAACTTATAATGAGCAGTTCTTC
TRBD1 TRBJ1-4 TRBV30 once CAWRRGTAVNEKLFF TGTGCCTGGAGGAGAGGGACAGCTGTTAATGAAAAACTGTTTTTT
TRBD1 TRBJ2-5 TRBV6-6 . CASMPGQGPWETQYF TGTGCCAGCATGCCGGGACAGGGACCATGGGAGACCCAGTACTTC
. TRBJ2-7 TRBV27 . CASSLGGTYEQYF TGTGCCAGCAGTTTAGGCGGTACCTACGAGCAGTACTTC
. TRBJ2-3 TRBV30 . CAWSVVRGDTQYF TGTGCCTGGAGTGTGGTCAGGGGAGATACGCAGTATTTT
. TRBJ1-6 TRBV4-1 . CASSQFDVSPLHF TGCGCCAGCAGCCAATTCGACGTGTCCCCCCTCCACTTT